One and the same sample provided the 30 T cell receptor beta chains below, sequenced in a study of Ad26.COV2.S vaccination and SARS-CoV-2 variants. Clones were read by immunoSEQ multiplex PCR, and TCRdb kept only the in-frame ones, dropping some. Of 450,000 to 550,000 clones detected, 89% appear once; the ten largest clones hold 1.7%. Indicated treatment: roughly 18 received Ad26.COV2.S at low or high dose, single or two shots; about 5 received placebo; per-sample allocation not given. Samples were taken on day 63 after the first vaccine or placebo injection. The material sequenced was peripheral blood, taken in a trial of Ad26.COV2.S vaccine versus placebo. These receptors were taken from a person between 18 and 60 years old who received the Ad26.COV2.S COVID-19 vaccine or a placebo.

V and J are TRBV30 and TRBJ2-4; TRBD1 might be the D (5 bases). The CDR3 totals 12 residues. CDR1 and CDR2 from the germline V gene are GTSNPN and SVGIG (reference sequence). Trimming took off 4 bases at V and 4 bases at J, with 8 bases between the two ends. CDR3 bases: TGTGCCTGGAAACAGGTGAAAAACATTCAGTACTTC. Translating it yields CAWKQVKNIQYF.

This clone appeared once. V gene TRBV7-2 combines with J gene TRBJ1-5; 9 positions agree with TRBD1. CDR3 length: 14 residues. The germline V gene encodes CDR1 SGHTA and CDR2 FQGNSA. J was trimmed by 7 bases and V by 7 bases; bases with no gene match: 8. DNA for the CDR3: TGTGCCAGCAACCACAGGGGGCGAGTGCAGCCCCAGCATTTT. Its protein product is CASNHRGRVQPQHF.

The chain carries TRBV24-1 and TRBJ1-2, with D uncertain. Trimming pared 4 bases from V and 2 bases from J, leaving 4 bases between. The germline CDR1 and CDR2 sequences are KGHDR and SFDVKD. The CDR3 loop spans 12 amino acids. The chain's CDR3 is CATSEGNYGYTF. The CDR3 DNA reads as TGTGCCACCAGTGAGGGGAACTATGGCTACACCTTC.

The CDR3 region is CASRETGADGELFF. The CDR3 region has the DNA TGTGCCAGCAGAGAGACAGGGGCTGACGGGGAGCTGTTTTTT. V and J are TRBV7-3 and TRBJ2-2; 8 nucleotides line up with TRBD1. The CDR3 is 14 residues long. Per germline, CDR1 SGHTA and CDR2 FQGTGA. With V trimmed by 6 bases and J by 7 bases, 7 bases remained unmatched.

This rearrangement joins TRBV5-1 to TRBJ2-5; TRBD1 matches at 11 bases. The trim removed 3 bases at V and 0 bases at J, leaving 10 bases unmatched. The length of the CDR3 is 18 residues. Looked up from germline, CDR1 is SGHRS and CDR2 is YFSETQ. CDR3 bases: TGCGCCAGCAGCTCTGGACAGGGGGCCACGCCTAACCAAGAGACCCAGTACTTC. The encoded protein is CASSSGQGATPNQETQYF.

The J gene is TRBJ1-1, the V gene TRBV27; TRBD1 agrees at 7 bases. This CDR3 is 14 amino acids long. The germline gives CDR1 MNHEY, CDR2 SMNVEV (reference sequence). V lost 5 bases, J lost 11 bases, and 14 bases stayed unmatched. The CDR3 region is CASSPRRQGACAFF. The CDR3 bases are TGTGCCAGCAGTCCGCGTCGACAGGGAGCCTGCGCTTTCTTT.

The J gene is TRBJ1-4, the V gene TRBV15; D gene uncertain. Germline V gene data show CDR1 as LNHNV and CDR2 as YYDKDF (reference sequence). The CDR3 length is 15 residues. Trimming left V 1 base short and J 8 bases short, with 14 bases between. CDR3 residues: CATSRGGILTEKLFF. Written as DNA, the CDR3 is TGTGCCACCAGCAGAGGCGGGATACTCACAGAAAAACTGTTTTTT.

The chain employs TRBV7-9 and TRBJ1-3; D is perhaps TRBD1 (5 bases). Per germline, CDR1 SEHNR and CDR2 FQNEAQ (reference sequence). V lost 8 bases, J lost 2 bases, and 19 bases lay in between. CDR3 length: 16 residues. The CDR3 region is CASGSGESGPGNTIYF. CDR3 nucleotides: TGTGCCAGCGGATCGGGGGAATCGGGGCCTGGAAACACCATATATTTT.

J is TRBJ2-7 and V is TRBV6-1, with 7 bases that match TRBD1. Germline lookup yields CDR1 MNHNS and CDR2 SASEGT. The CDR3 consists of 16 residues. V was pared by 3 bases and J by 2 bases, with 10 bases of the junction left unmatched. In DNA form, the CDR3 reads TGTGCCAGCAGTGAGGGGGACAGTGGAGTTGCCTACGAGCAGTACTTC. Protein: CASSEGDSGVAYEQYF.

This rearrangement joins TRBV28 to TRBJ1-2; no firm D call. CDR1 is MDHEN, CDR2 SYDVKM, per germline. The CDR3 is 15 residues long. Trimming shortened V by 6 bases and J by 4 bases, and 18 bases separated the two germline ends. The CDR3 DNA reads TGTGCCAGCAGCTCTACCGTACAGAACTTCTATGGCTACACCTTC. Translating it yields CASSSTVQNFYGYTF.

J is TRBJ2-2 and V is TRBV28, with 7 bases aligning to TRBD1. Trimming cost V 7 bases and J 2 bases; bases outside gene matches: 7. This CDR3 comprises 15 residues. Germline V CDR1 and CDR2: MDHEN, SYDVKM. The chain's CDR3 is CASNPGQINTGELFF. In DNA form, the CDR3 reads TGTGCCAGCAATCCGGGACAGATTAACACCGGGGAGCTGTTTTTT.

In its sample, this clone was seen once. CDR3 protein: CASSQDLDGSGANVLTF. Written as DNA, the CDR3 is TGTGCCAGCAGCCAAGATTTGGACGGGTCTGGGGCCAACGTCCTGACTTTC. V usage is TRBV4-2 and J usage is TRBJ2-6; D not certain. CDR1 and CDR2 from the germline V gene are LGHNA and YNFKEQ. The germline V and J ends were trimmed by 0 bases and 1 base, with 10 bases remaining between them. The CDR3 has 17 amino acids.

This CDR3 reads CASSLDRDRGEKLFF. CDR3 coding DNA: TGTGCCAGCAGCTTAGATCGGGACAGGGGAGAGAAACTGTTTTTT. The genes are TRBV7-2 and TRBJ1-4; 10 positions match TRBD1. Germline CDR1 and CDR2: SGHTA and FQGNSA. The CDR3 spans 15 residues. V gave up 1 base and J gave up 11 bases; unmatched junction bases: 7. Full variable domain (outside the CDR3, taken from reference TRBV7-2 and TRBJ1-4): GAGVSQSPSNKVTEKGKDVELRCDPISGHTALYWYRQSLGQGLEFLIYFQGNSAPDKSGLPSDRFSAERTGGSVSTLTIQRTQQEDSAVYLCASSLDRDRGEKLFFGSGTQLSVL.

V usage is TRBV27 and J usage is TRBJ1-6; tentatively, D is TRBD1 (5 bases). CDR1 and CDR2 from the germline V gene are MNHEY and SMNVEV (reference sequence). The CDR3 sequence is 15 residues long. The V end was cut by 5 bases, the J end by 6 bases, with 14 bases between. The CDR3 here is CASSPRDFANSPLHF. CDR3 bases: TGTGCCAGCAGTCCAAGGGACTTTGCTAATTCACCCCTCCACTTT.

This rearrangement joins TRBV4-1 to TRBJ1-2; TRBD1 matches 7 bases. Looked up from germline, CDR1 is MGHRA and CDR2 is YSYEKL. The CDR3 covers 14 residues. After removal of 0 bases from V and 4 bases from J, the junction contained 2 bases not matched to a gene. The CDR3 is CASSQETGPYGYTF. The DNA of the CDR3 is TGCGCCAGCAGCCAAGAGACAGGGCCCTATGGCTACACCTTC.

The V call is TRBV5-1, the J call TRBJ2-1; TRBD2 might be the D (6 bases). V lost 9 bases, J lost 0 bases, and 22 bases lay in between. Looked up from germline, CDR1 is SGHRS and CDR2 is YFSETQ. This CDR3 has 17 amino acids. CDR3 sequence reads: CANPGLPDLSSYNEQFF. The CDR3 DNA reads TGCGCCAACCCGGGACTGCCCGATCTTAGCTCCTACAATGAGCAGTTCTTC.

This clone was recorded only once. This chain connects TRBV3-1 (or the pseudogene TRBV3-2) to TRBJ1-2, with D unresolved. V was clipped by 1 base and J by 7 bases, with 13 bases between them. Germline values: CDR1 LGHDT, CDR2 YNNKEL (reference sequence). This CDR3 region has 14 residues. The CDR3 loop reads CASSQGARLAGYTF. The CDR3, as DNA: TGTGCCAGCAGCCAAGGTGCTCGGCTTGCTGGCTACACCTTC.

With respect to this clone: A clone one base away is much larger, so this may be a read error. The chain recombines TRBV27 with TRBJ1-5; 9 positions agree with TRBD1. The CDR3 contains 14 residues. Losses at the gene ends were 6 bases for V and 5 bases for J; bases not matched to a gene: 5. CDR1 is MNHEY and CDR2 is SMNVEV in the germline V gene (reference sequence). The CDR3 sequence: CASSRGQGHQPQHF. The CDR3 coding sequence is TGTGCCAGCAGCCGCGGACAGGGGCATCAGCCCCAGCATTTT.

V is TRBV7-8 and J is TRBJ2-7; tentative D call: TRBD2 (6 bases). Germline V lookup: CDR1 SGHVS, CDR2 FQNEAQ. This CDR3 comprises 13 residues. Trimming took off 5 bases at V and 0 bases at J, with 8 bases between the two ends. The CDR3 DNA reads TGTGCCAGCAGCCCCGGGGGCTCCTACGAGCAGTACTTC. Translated, it gives CASSPGGSYEQYF.

The chain is built from TRBV2 and TRBJ2-1; 7 bases map to TRBD2. Germline values: CDR1 SNHLY, CDR2 FYNNEI. The V and J ends lost 7 bases and 5 bases, in that order; junction bases with no gene match: 8. This CDR3 comprises 14 residues. CDR3 sequence reads: CASKPTSADNEQFF. Here the CDR3 DNA reads TGTGCCAGCAAACCCACTAGCGCCGACAATGAGCAGTTCTTC. Full variable domain (missing parts from reference TRBV2 and TRBJ2-1): EPEVTQTPSHQVTQMGQEVILRCVPISNHLYFYWYRQILGQKVEFLVSFYNNEISEKSEIFDDQFSVERPDGSNFTLKIRSTKLEDSAMYFCASKPTSADNEQFFGPGTRLTVL.

This CDR3 reads CASSQAPPGRRSDTQYF. DNA of the CDR3: TGCGCCAGCAGCCAAGCCCCCCCAGGTCGCAGGTCAGATACGCAGTATTTT. V is TRBV4-3 and J is TRBJ2-3; no clear D gene. The V gene lost 1 base and the J gene lost 4 bases, with 18 bases spanning the gap. CDR3 length: 17 residues. Germline V lookup: CDR1 LGHNA, CDR2 YSLEER.

The chain combines TRBV10-2 with TRBJ2-5; 8 bases agree with TRBD1. V shed 3 bases and J 14 bases; nucleotides not matched to a gene: 14. Germline V gene sequence: CDR1 WSHSY, CDR2 SAAADI. CDR3 length: 14 residues. The CDR3 sequence is CASSEAAGGVVPYF. The DNA for the CDR3 is TGCGCCAGCAGTGAAGCAGCAGGGGGCGTTGTTCCCTACTTC.

This clone was recorded only once. The J gene is TRBJ1-5, the V gene TRBV6-5; no reliable D call. CDR3 length: 14 amino acids. V was trimmed by 8 bases and J by 5 bases, leaving 16 bases between them. CDR1 is MNHEY, CDR2 SVGAGI, per germline. The chain's CDR3 is CASRETQEDQPQHF. CDR3 sequence (DNA): TGTGCCAGCCGAGAAACCCAGGAGGATCAGCCCCAGCATTTT.

The table lists this clone with a few counts. J is TRBJ1-1 and V is TRBV7-9; D unresolved. V dropped 5 bases and J dropped 5 bases, with 12 bases sitting between them. Germline V gene sequence: CDR1 SEHNR, CDR2 FQNEAQ (reference sequence). The CDR3 consists of 13 residues. The CDR3 DNA follows: TGTGCCAGCAGCCAGATCATGAGAACTGAAGCTTTCTTT. It yields the protein CASSQIMRTEAFF.

The chain uses TRBV6-5 and TRBJ2-7, with TRBD1 identical over 9 bases. The CDR3 contains 14 residues. Germline trimming cut 6 bases from V and 2 bases from J; bases unmatched to any gene: 5. Germline assignment: CDR1 MNHEY and CDR2 SVGAGI. CDR3 nucleotide sequence: TGTGCCAGCAGAAGGGACAGGGAAGCCTACGAGCAGTACTTC. Translation: CASRRDREAYEQYF.

The J gene is TRBJ2-2, the V gene TRBV18, with D tentatively TRBD2 (6 bases). Germline CDR1 KGHSH, CDR2 LQKENI. V was trimmed by 5 bases and J by 3 bases, leaving 10 bases between them. The CDR3 covers 14 residues. CDR3 DNA sequence: TGTGCCAGCTCAGGCGGGATTGACACCGGGGAGCTGTTTTTT. It translates to CASSGGIDTGELFF.

This CDR3 is CASSARGGGMEETQYF. The CDR3 DNA sequence: TGCGCCAGCAGCGCCCGCGGCGGGGGGATGGAGGAGACCCAGTACTTC. This chain connects TRBV5-1 to TRBJ2-5, with 8 bases fitting TRBD2. Germline values: CDR1 SGHRS, CDR2 YFSETQ. CDR3 size: 16 residues. Trimming removed 4 bases from V and 5 bases from J; junction bases left unmatched: 13.

In regard to this clone: The sample has other DNA sequences that encode this CDR3 too. This sequence joins TRBV18 and TRBJ1-3; D gene ambiguous. The CDR3 length is 12 residues. Trimming stripped 3 bases from V and 4 bases from J, with 4 bases between. Germline V gene sequence: CDR1 KGHSH, CDR2 LQKENI. DNA of the CDR3: TGTGCCAGCTCACCCCAGGGAAACACCATATATTTT. Protein product: CASSPQGNTIYF.

The J gene is TRBJ2-6, the V gene TRBV28; 9 bases agree with TRBD1. V shed 3 bases, J shed 3 bases, and the junction held 15 bases outside the gene matches. CDR1 MDHEN and CDR2 SYDVKM come from the germline V gene. The CDR3 totals 20 residues. Here the CDR3 DNA reads TGTGCCAGCAGTTTGACAGAGTCAAGGACAGGGGTCCTTGGGGCCAACGTCCTGACTTTC. Amino acid sequence: CASSLTESRTGVLGANVLTF. The complete variable domain, with remaining parts taken from reference TRBV28 and TRBJ2-6, reads DVKVTQSSRYLVKRTGEKVFLECVQDMDHENMFWYRQDPGLGLRLIYFSYDVKMKEKGDIPEGYSVSREKKERFSLILESASTNQTSMYLCASSLTESRTGVLGANVLTFGAGSRLTVL.

The chain joins TRBV27 to TRBJ2-1; 7 bases fit TRBD1. CDR1 and CDR2 (germline): MNHEY, SMNVEV (reference sequence). CDR3 length equals 14 residues. Trimming removed 4 bases from V and 5 bases from J; junction bases left unmatched: 5. The CDR3 DNA reads as TGTGCCAGCAGTTCCGGGACAGTGAACAATGAGCAGTTCTTC. This codes for CASSSGTVNNEQFF.